These 20 T cell receptor beta chains were sequenced from one sample in a study of identical twins. In TCRdb, the 5' RACE reads were re-called with MiXCR into one record per CDR3 protein. The table shows 1.5 million to 2 million distinct CDR3 sequences, with roughly 35% occurring only once. Sample: cord blood. The receptor source for this set is a newborn girl in good health.

The CDR3 nucleotides are TGTGCCAGCACTAGCGGGAGGGCCAACGGGGAGCTGTTTTTT. This encodes CASTSGRANGELFF. This chain connects TRBV6-2 or TRBV6-3 to TRBJ2-2; TRBD2 agrees at 12 bases. J was trimmed by 7 bases and V by 7 bases; bases with no gene match: 4. This CDR3 has 14 residues. In germline, CDR1 is MNHEY, CDR2 SVGEGT.

There are a few counts of this clonotype. This chain uses TRBV20-1 with TRBJ1-2, with TRBD1 identical over 7 bases. Germline V gene lookup returns CDR1 DFQATT and CDR2 SNEGSKA (reference sequence). J lost 8 bases, V lost 0 bases, and 3 bases had no gene match. The CDR3 is made up of 12 amino acids. The CDR3 nucleotides read TGCAGTGCTAGAGAAGGGGGCCCGGGCTACACCTTC. The encoded protein is CSAREGGPGYTF.

This clonotype was picked up a small number of times. The chain has TRBV20-1 and TRBJ1-1; 9 nucleotides agree with TRBD1. V trimming: 3 bases; J trimming: 1 base; junction bases outside the gene matches: 6. The CDR3 has 15 residues. Germline assignment: CDR1 DFQATT and CDR2 SNEGSKA (reference sequence). The CDR3 sequence: CSASGQGKGNTEAFF. The CDR3 bases are TGCAGTGCTAGTGGACAGGGGAAAGGGAACACTGAAGCTTTCTTT.

This clonotype was seen only a few times. The chain recombines TRBV28 with TRBJ1-1, with D perhaps matching TRBD1 (6 bases). The CDR3 covers 17 residues. V lost 3 bases and J 0 bases, leaving 17 bases between the germline ends. The germline V gene has CDR1 MDHEN and CDR2 SYDVKM. The CDR3 region has the DNA TGTGCCAGCAGTTTGGGGGAGGGGGTAGGGGTGAACACTGAAGCTTTCTTT. Amino acid sequence: CASSLGEGVGVNTEAFF.

The chain links TRBV7-9 to TRBJ2-5; the D is unclear. Germline loops: CDR1 SEHNR, CDR2 FQNEAQ (reference sequence). Trimming took off 5 bases at V and 4 bases at J, with 8 bases between the two ends. The CDR3 has 12 residues. CDR3: CASSDPSETQYF. DNA of the CDR3: TGTGCCAGCAGCGACCCTTCAGAGACCCAGTACTTC.

This clonotype appeared once. The junction departs from the called germline gene at one end, perhaps through a read error. J is TRBJ1-4 and V is TRBV20-1; D gene uncertain. Germline V gene data show CDR1 as DFQATT and CDR2 as SNEGSKA (reference sequence). This CDR3 has 11 amino acids. The chain's CDR3 is CNASSREKLFF. As DNA, the CDR3 is TGCAATGCTAGCTCCAGAGAAAAACTGTTTTTT.

Only a few counts were recorded for this clonotype. The gene calls are TRBV15 and TRBJ2-3; D gene ambiguous. The length of the CDR3 is 15 residues. The V and J ends lost 1 base and 0 bases respectively, with 8 bases between them. CDR1 and CDR2 (germline): LNHNV, YYDKDF (reference sequence). The CDR3: CATSRVGASTDTQYF. CDR3 DNA: TGTGCCACCAGCAGAGTGGGCGCTAGCACAGATACGCAGTATTTT.

This clonotype appeared a few times. This rearrangement joins TRBV28 to TRBJ1-3, with 8 bases aligning to TRBD1. Germline loops: CDR1 MDHEN, CDR2 SYDVKM. The CDR3 length is 15 residues. Trimming cost V 4 bases and J 0 bases; bases outside gene matches: 2. The CDR3 bases are TGTGCCAGCAGTTCCACAGGGGGCTCTGGAAACACCATATATTTT. This translates into CASSSTGGSGNTIYF.

This clonotype was detected only a few times. The V call is TRBV27, the J call TRBJ1-2; TRBD1 matches at 12 bases. V shed 5 bases, J shed 6 bases, and the junction held 10 bases outside the gene matches. Germline V gives CDR1 MNHEY, CDR2 SMNVEV (reference sequence). The CDR3 spans 16 residues. The CDR3 sequence: CASSAYGTGGADGYTF. DNA for the CDR3: TGTGCCAGCAGTGCCTATGGGACAGGGGGCGCGGATGGCTACACCTTC.

This clonotype was observed a few times. V is TRBV3-1 and J is TRBJ1-5; possibly TRBD1 for D (5 bases). Germline-derived CDR1 and CDR2 are LGHDT and YNNKEL (reference sequence). The V end was cut by 0 bases, the J end by 7 bases, with 13 bases between. This CDR3 is 15 amino acids long. CDR3: CASSQDSRAGQPQHF. In DNA, the CDR3 is TGTGCCAGCAGCCAAGATAGCCGAGCAGGGCAGCCCCAGCATTTT.

The rearrangement uses TRBV18 and TRBJ2-3; 9 positions agree with TRBD2. The CDR3 totals 16 residues. Germline V gene sequence: CDR1 KGHSH, CDR2 LQKENI. With V trimmed by 2 bases and J by 5 bases, 8 bases remained unmatched. CDR3 bases: TGTGCCAGCTCACCATGGGCTAGCGGGGTAGGAGATACGCAGTATTTT. Amino acids: CASSPWASGVGDTQYF.

This clonotype was picked up many times. The J gene is TRBJ1-2, the V gene TRBV10-3, with D perhaps TRBD1 (5 bases). V lost 7 bases to trimming and J lost 4 bases, with 10 bases between them. CDR1 and CDR2 (germline): ENHRY, SYGVKD. This CDR3 region has 12 residues. The CDR3 loop reads CAIMGRGYGYTF. The DNA of the CDR3 is TGTGCCATCATGGGACGGGGCTATGGCTACACCTTC.

The CDR3 nucleotides read TGCGCCAGCACCGGACTAGCGGGGGCCTACAATGAGCAGTTCTTC. It specifies CASTGLAGAYNEQFF. V is TRBV5-1 and J is TRBJ2-1; 13 nucleotides agree with TRBD2. This CDR3 is built from 15 residues. The germline gives CDR1 SGHRS, CDR2 YFSETQ. J lost 2 bases, V lost 6 bases, and 2 bases had no gene match.

The gene calls are TRBV20-1 and TRBJ2-7; 11 bases map to TRBD2. The CDR3 has 13 residues. In germline, CDR1 is DFQATT, CDR2 SNEGSKA (reference sequence). The ends lost 3 bases at V and 6 bases at J; junction bases unmatched: 4. The CDR3 loop reads CSARFLAGGEQYF. The CDR3 nucleotides are TGCAGTGCTAGGTTTCTAGCGGGAGGCGAGCAGTACTTC.

As to this clonotype: A single base separates this from a much larger clone, so it may be a read error. The chain carries TRBV12-3 or TRBV12-4 and TRBJ2-3; either TRBD1 or TRBD2 may supply D (6 bases each). The CDR3 is 14 residues long. The CDR3 protein is CASSNTGRTDAQYF. CDR3 DNA: TGTGCCAGCAGCAACACAGGGAGGACAGATGCGCAGTATTTT.

This clonotype appeared a few times. V and J are TRBV6-5 and TRBJ2-1; D is ambiguous. CDR1 MNHEY and CDR2 SVGAGI come from the germline V gene. This CDR3 is built from 13 residues. V dropped 4 bases and J dropped 5 bases, with 9 bases sitting between them. CDR3 sequence (DNA): TGTGCCAGCAGTTCAACGCTTAACAATGAGCAGTTCTTC. Its translation is CASSSTLNNEQFF.

The rearrangement links TRBV24-1 to TRBJ2-5; D remains unclear. The V end was cut by 2 bases, the J end by 4 bases, with 16 bases between. The germline V gene has CDR1 KGHDR and CDR2 SFDVKD. The CDR3 contains 16 residues. DNA of the CDR3: TGTGCCACCAGTGATTCACAACGAACATGGAGAGAGACCCAGTACTTC. Translation: CATSDSQRTWRETQYF.

This clonotype has at least ten counts. The V gene is TRBV4-2, the J gene TRBJ2-3; D is undetermined. The V end was cut by 4 bases, the J end by 2 bases, with 13 bases between. Germline V lookup: CDR1 LGHNA, CDR2 YNFKEQ. CDR3 length: 15 amino acids. The CDR3 bases are TGTGCCAGCAGCCCCAGTCGGTCCCTCACAGATACGCAGTATTTT. It translates to CASSPSRSLTDTQYF.

The chain couples TRBV6-6 to TRBJ2-7; 9 nucleotides line up with TRBD1. The CDR3 totals 17 residues. CDR1 is MNHNY and CDR2 is SVGAGI in the germline V gene (reference sequence). V dropped 6 bases and J dropped 7; count of bases not matched to a gene: 19. Here the CDR3 DNA reads TGTGCCAGCAGCACAAGCGCCGGGACAGGGATATACAATGAGCAGTACTTC. Translated: CASSTSAGTGIYNEQYF.

This clonotype was seen more than once but under ten times. The V gene is TRBV10-3, the J gene TRBJ2-7, with D possibly matching TRBD2 (5 bases). The CDR3 length is 14 residues. Germline V gene data show CDR1 as ENHRY and CDR2 as SYGVKD. Trimming pared 2 bases from V and 2 bases from J, leaving 10 bases between. The CDR3 coding sequence is TGTGCCATCAGTGAGGGTGGGAGCACCTACGAGCAGTACTTC. Amino acid sequence: CAISEGGSTYEQYF.